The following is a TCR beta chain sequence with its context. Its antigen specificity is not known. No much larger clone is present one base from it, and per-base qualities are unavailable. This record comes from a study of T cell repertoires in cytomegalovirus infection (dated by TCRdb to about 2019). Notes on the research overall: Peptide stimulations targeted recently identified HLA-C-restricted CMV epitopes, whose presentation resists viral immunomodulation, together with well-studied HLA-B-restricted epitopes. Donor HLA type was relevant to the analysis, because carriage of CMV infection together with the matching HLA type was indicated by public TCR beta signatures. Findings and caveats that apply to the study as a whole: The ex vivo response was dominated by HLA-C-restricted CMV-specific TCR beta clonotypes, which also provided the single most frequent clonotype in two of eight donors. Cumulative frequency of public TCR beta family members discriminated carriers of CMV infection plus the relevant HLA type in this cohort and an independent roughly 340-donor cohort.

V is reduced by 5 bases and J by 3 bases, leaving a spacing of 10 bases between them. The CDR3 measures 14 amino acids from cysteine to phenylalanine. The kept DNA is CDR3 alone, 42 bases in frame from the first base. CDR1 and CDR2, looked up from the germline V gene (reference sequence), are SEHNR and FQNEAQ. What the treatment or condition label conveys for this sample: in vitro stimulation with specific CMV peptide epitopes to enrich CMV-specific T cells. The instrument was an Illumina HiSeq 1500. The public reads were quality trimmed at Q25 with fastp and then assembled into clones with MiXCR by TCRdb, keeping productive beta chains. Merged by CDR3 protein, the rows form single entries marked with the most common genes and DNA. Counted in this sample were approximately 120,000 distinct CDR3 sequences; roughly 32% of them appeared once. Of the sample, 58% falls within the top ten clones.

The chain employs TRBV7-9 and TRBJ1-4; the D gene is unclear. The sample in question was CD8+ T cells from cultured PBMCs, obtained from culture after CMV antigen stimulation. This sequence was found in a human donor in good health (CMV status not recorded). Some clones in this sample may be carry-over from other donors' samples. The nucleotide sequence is TGTGCCAGCAGCGCCCAGTCCTCTAATGAAAAACTGTTTTTT. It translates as CASSAQSSNEKLFF.